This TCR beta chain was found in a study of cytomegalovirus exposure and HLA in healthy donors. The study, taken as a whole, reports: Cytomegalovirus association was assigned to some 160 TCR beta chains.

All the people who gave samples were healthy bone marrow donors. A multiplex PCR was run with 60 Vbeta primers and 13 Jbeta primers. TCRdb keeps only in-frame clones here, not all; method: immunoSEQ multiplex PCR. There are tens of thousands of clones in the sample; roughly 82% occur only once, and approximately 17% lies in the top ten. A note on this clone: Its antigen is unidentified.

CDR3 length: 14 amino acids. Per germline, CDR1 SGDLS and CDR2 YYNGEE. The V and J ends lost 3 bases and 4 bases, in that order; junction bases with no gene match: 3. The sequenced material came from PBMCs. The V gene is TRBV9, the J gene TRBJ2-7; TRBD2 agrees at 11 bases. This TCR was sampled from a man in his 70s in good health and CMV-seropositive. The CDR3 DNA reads TGTGCCAGCAGCGCCGGGACTAGCGGATACGAGCAGTACTTC. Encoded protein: CASSAGTSGYEQYF.